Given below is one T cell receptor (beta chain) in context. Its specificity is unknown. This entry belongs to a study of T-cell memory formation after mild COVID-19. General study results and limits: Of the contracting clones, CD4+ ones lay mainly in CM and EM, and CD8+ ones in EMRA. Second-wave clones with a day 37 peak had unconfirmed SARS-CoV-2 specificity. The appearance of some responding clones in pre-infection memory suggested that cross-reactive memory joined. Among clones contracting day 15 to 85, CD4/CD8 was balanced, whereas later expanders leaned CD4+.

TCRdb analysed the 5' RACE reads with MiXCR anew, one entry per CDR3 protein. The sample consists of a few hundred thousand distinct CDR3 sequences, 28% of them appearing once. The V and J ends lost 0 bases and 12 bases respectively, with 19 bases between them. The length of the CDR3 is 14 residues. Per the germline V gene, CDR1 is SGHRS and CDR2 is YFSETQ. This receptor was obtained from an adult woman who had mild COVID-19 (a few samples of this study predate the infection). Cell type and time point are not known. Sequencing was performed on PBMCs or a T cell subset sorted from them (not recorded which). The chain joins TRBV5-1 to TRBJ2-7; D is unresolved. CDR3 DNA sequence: TGCGCCAGCAGCTTGGAGTCCCAGACATTCCGTCGGTACTTC. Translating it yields CASSLESQTFRRYF. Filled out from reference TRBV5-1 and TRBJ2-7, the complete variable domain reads KAGVTQTPRYLIKTRGQQVTLSCSPISGHRSVSWYQQTPGQGLQFLFEYFSETQRNKGNFPGRFSGRQFSNSRSEMNVSTLELGDSALYLCASSLESQTFRRYFGPGTRLTVT.